The 15 T cell receptor beta chains presented below share a single source sample, sequenced in a study of blood T cell repertoires in COVID-19. Some clones are missing from TCRdb's copy, which holds only in-frame ones; the method was immunoSEQ multiplex PCR. The table shows about 210,000 clones, with around three quarters occurring only once. Sequencing was carried out using peripheral blood. The receptors come from a woman in her seventies with acute or convalescent COVID-19.

V is TRBV7-3 and J is TRBJ2-2; D is possibly TRBD2 (5 bases). Trimming shortened V by 5 bases and J by 7 bases, and 11 bases separated the two germline ends. The CDR3 spans 13 residues. Germline V gene sequence: CDR1 SGHTA, CDR2 FQGTGA. For the CDR3, the DNA is TGTGCCAGCAGCCCCAATAGCGACGGGGAGCTGTTTTTT. Translation gives CASSPNSDGELFF.

This clone showed up just once. The rearrangement links TRBV9 to TRBJ1-6; perhaps TRBD1 as D (5 bases). The CDR3 sequence is 16 residues long. The germline gives CDR1 SGDLS, CDR2 YYNGEE. V lost 4 bases and J lost 7, with 18 bases in between. CDR3 sequence: CASSPRTDSLNSPLHF. DNA for the CDR3: TGTGCCAGCAGCCCCAGAACCGACAGCCTGAATTCACCCCTCCACTTT.

CDR3 in amino acids: CASSLGQRLVFF. The DNA of the CDR3 is TGTGCCAGCAGCTTAGGGCAGCGTCTAGTATTCTTT. This chain connects TRBV7-9 to TRBJ1-1; no firm D call. CDR3 length: 12 amino acids. Germline CDR1 SEHNR, CDR2 FQNEAQ (reference sequence). Deletions cut 1 base from V and 14 bases from J, with 14 bases between.

J is TRBJ2-5 and V is TRBV7-9; 9 bases are shared with TRBD2. Germline V lookup: CDR1 SEHNR, CDR2 FQNEAQ (reference sequence). Trimming cost V 1 base and J 3 bases; bases outside gene matches: 3. This CDR3 comprises 15 residues. The CDR3 DNA reads as TGTGCCAGCAGCTTAGTCGGCGGGGGGGAAGAGACCCAGTACTTC. It specifies CASSLVGGGEETQYF.

This chain connects TRBV7-6 to TRBJ2-3; TRBD2 is a possible D gene (5 bases). Germline V gives CDR1 SGHVS, CDR2 FNYEAQ. V was cut by 3 bases and J by 10 bases, with 23 bases left in between. The length of the CDR3 is 16 residues. In nucleotides, the CDR3 is TGTGCCAGCAGCTTCTGCACTAGAAATCCAGGTGAGGCGCAGTATTTT. It yields the protein CASSFCTRNPGEAQYF.

Note on this clone: Germline is not matched at one junction end, which may reflect a read error. CDR3 bases: TGCGCCAGCAGTTTGGGGCTAGGCACAGATACGCAGTATTTT. It specifies CASSLGLGTDTQYF. The rearrangement joins TRBV5-1 to TRBJ2-3, with D possibly being TRBD1 (5 bases). Germline V CDR1 and CDR2: SGHRS, YFSETQ. This CDR3 comprises 14 residues.

This chain links TRBV3-1 (or the pseudogene TRBV3-2) with TRBJ2-1; 9 bases agree with TRBD1. The germline V gene has CDR1 LGHDT and CDR2 YNNKEL (reference sequence). This CDR3 region has 15 residues. After removal of 3 bases from V and 7 bases from J, the junction contained 7 bases not matched to a gene. CDR3 in DNA: TGTGCCAGCAGCCAGGCCGGGACAGGGAGGAATGAGCAGTTCTTC. The encoded protein is CASSQAGTGRNEQFF.

The genes are TRBV7-9 and TRBJ2-4; the D gene is possibly TRBD1 (6 bases). Germline CDR1 is SEHNR and CDR2 is FQNEAQ (reference sequence). The germline V and J ends were trimmed by 5 bases and 6 bases, with 14 bases remaining between them. The CDR3 length is 14 residues. The CDR3 region has the DNA TGTGCCAGCAGCCCGGTGGGGGCTCCAAACATTCAGTACTTC. The encoded protein is CASSPVGAPNIQYF.

The rearrangement joins TRBV7-2 to TRBJ2-7; 10 bases align to TRBD2. V shed 4 bases, J shed 9 bases, and the junction held 12 bases outside the gene matches. The germline V gene has CDR1 SGHTA and CDR2 FQGNSA. The CDR3 runs 15 residues. The DNA for the CDR3 is TGTGCCAGCAGCTACAGACTAGCGGGCCCTCAGGTGCAGTACTTC. Amino acid sequence: CASSYRLAGPQVQYF.

The V and J genes are TRBV5-5 and TRBJ2-5, with a tentative D call TRBD2 (7 bases). The CDR3 is 15 residues long. The V and J ends lost 1 base and 4 bases respectively, with 14 bases between them. Germline CDR1 reads SGHKS; CDR2 reads YYEKEE (reference sequence). The CDR3 region has the DNA TGTGCCAGCAGCTTGTCATGGGGGGGCGGAGAGACCCAGTACTTC. Translation: CASSLSWGGGETQYF. The full variable domain, completed using reference TRBV5-5 and TRBJ2-5, is DAGVTQSPTHLIKTRGQQVTLRCSPISGHKSVSWYQQVLGQGPQFIFQYYEKEERGRGNFPDRFSARQFPNYSSELNVNALLLGDSALYLCASSLSWGGGETQYFGPGTRLLVL.

This rearrangement joins TRBV9 to TRBJ2-2; D is unclear. This CDR3 region has 14 residues. The V gene lost 1 base and the J gene lost 3 bases, with 7 bases spanning the gap. CDR1 is SGDLS, CDR2 YYNGEE, per germline. CDR3 residues: CASSVTTYTGELFF. CDR3 DNA: TGTGCCAGCAGCGTAACCACATACACCGGGGAGCTGTTTTTT.

This chain joins TRBV5-1 and TRBJ2-5; the D is unclear. The CDR3 spans 14 residues. The V and J ends lost 0 bases and 5 bases respectively, with 11 bases between them. CDR1 is SGHRS and CDR2 is YFSETQ in the germline V gene. In DNA, the CDR3 is TGCGCCAGCAGCTTGGATAGTGCCTACGAGACCCAGTACTTC. Its protein is CASSLDSAYETQYF.

The chain has TRBV4-1 and TRBJ2-2; maybe TRBD1 (5 bases). This CDR3 is built from 14 residues. Germline-derived CDR1 and CDR2 are MGHRA and YSYEKL. Trimming left V 1 base short and J 6 bases short, with 9 bases between. CDR3 sequence: CASSQVGVPGELFF. DNA for the CDR3: TGCGCCAGCAGCCAAGTAGGGGTCCCCGGGGAGCTGTTTTTT.

J is TRBJ2-1 and V is TRBV7-2, with D possibly being TRBD1 (6 bases). The CDR3 covers 14 residues. V gave up 3 bases and J gave up 2 bases, with 8 bases separating them. Germline assignment: CDR1 SGHTA and CDR2 FQGNSA. The DNA for the CDR3 is TGTGCCAGCAGCTTGGACAGAACCTACAATGAGCAGTTCTTC. Protein: CASSLDRTYNEQFF.

V and J are TRBV24-1 and TRBJ2-7; D may be TRBD1 (5 bases). CDR1 and CDR2 (germline): KGHDR, SFDVKD. Trimming removed 8 bases at V and 1 base at J, with 14 bases between. There are 14 residues in the CDR3. The CDR3 coding sequence is TGTGCCACCACCAGGGTGGATCCTTCCTACGAGCAGTACGTC. Protein sequence: CATTRVDPSYEQYV.